This paragraph reports one T cell receptor beta chain. The data belong to a study of blood T cell repertoires in COVID-19. Profiling relied on immunoSEQ multiplex PCR, and the TCRdb table lists in-frame clones only, not all of them. This sample yields 250,000 to 300,000 clones, of which approximately 80% are seen a single time; 4.2% belongs to the top ten. Germline CDR1 and CDR2: SEHNR and FQNEAQ (reference sequence). This CDR3 region has 14 residues. V lost 1 base to trimming and J lost 2 bases, with 8 bases between them. This sequence joins TRBV7-9 and TRBJ2-5, with unresolved D. The sample taken for sequencing was peripheral blood. The TCR was taken from a man aged 55 to 70 with acute or convalescent COVID-19. The CDR3 sequence: CASSLDTRQETQYF. The CDR3 DNA reads TGTGCCAGCAGCTTAGATACGCGACAAGAGACCCAGTACTTC.